One sample yielded the 8 T cell receptor beta chains listed below, sequenced in a study of shared clonotypes between healthy human individuals. Produced via immunoSEQ multiplex PCR; TCRdb's table is partial and in-frame only. The sample shows about 580,000 clones, 95% to 98% of them seen only once. Selected positively for CCR7 and CD45RO-negative, naive CD8 cells excluded terminally differentiated effector memory CD45RA+ cells. The sample consisted of naive CD8+ T cells sorted from blood. These receptors originate from a man aged 30 to 45 in good health.

The V call is TRBV15, the J call TRBJ2-1; tentatively, D is TRBD2 (6 bases). The germline V gene has CDR1 LNHNV and CDR2 YYDKDF (reference sequence). The CDR3 spans 18 residues. V was shortened by 1 base and J by 10 bases, with 26 bases between the two germline ends. The CDR3 here is CATSRAVIAEFPVREQFF. The DNA for the CDR3 is TGTGCCACCAGCAGAGCGGTTATAGCGGAGTTCCCTGTGCGGGAGCAGTTCTTC. Looking up the rest from reference TRBV15 and TRBJ2-1 gives the full variable domain: DAMVIQNPRYQVTQFGKPVTLSCSQTLNHNVMYWYQQKSSQAPKLLFHYYDKDFNNEADTPDNFQSRRPNTSFCFLDIRSPGLGDTAMYLCATSRAVIAEFPVREQFFGPGTRLTVL.

The chain is built from TRBV9 and TRBJ2-3; TRBD1 might be the D (6 bases). Germline V gene sequence: CDR1 SGDLS, CDR2 YYNGEE. The CDR3 contains 15 residues. Trimming took 0 bases from V and 6 from J, leaving 14 bases between them. Written as DNA, the CDR3 is TGTGCCAGCAGCGTAGCAGGGGCCCCCGGGGATACGCAGTATTTT. Translated, it gives CASSVAGAPGDTQYF. The full variable domain, completed using reference TRBV9 and TRBJ2-3, is DSGVTQTPKHLITATGQRVTLRCSPRSGDLSVYWYQQSLDQGLQFLIQYYNGEERAKGNILERFSAQQFPDLHSELNLSSLELGDSALYFCASSVAGAPGDTQYFGPGTRLTVL.

V and J are TRBV11-2 and TRBJ1-1; 7 bases are a match to TRBD1. Germline V gene sequence: CDR1 SGHAT, CDR2 FQNNGV. V trimming: 0 bases; J trimming: 3 bases; junction bases outside the gene matches: 7. CDR3 length: 16 amino acids. In nucleotides, the CDR3 is TGTGCCAGCAGCTTAGACCAGACAGGGCCTTACACTGAAGCTTTCTTT. Encoded protein: CASSLDQTGPYTEAFF.

The gene calls are TRBV30 and TRBJ1-2; D is uncertain. V was shortened by 4 bases and J by 3 bases, with 9 bases between the two germline ends. CDR1 is GTSNPN, CDR2 SVGIG, per germline (reference sequence). This CDR3 region has 12 residues. The CDR3 here is CAWTKWDYGYTF. DNA of the CDR3: TGTGCCTGGACGAAGTGGGACTATGGCTACACCTTC. Together with reference TRBV30 and TRBJ1-2, the CDR3 gives the full variable domain: SQTIHQWPATLVQPVGSPLSLECTVEGTSNPNLYWYRQAAGRGLQLLFYSVGIGQISSEVPQNLSASRPQDRQFILSSKKLLLSDSGFYLCAWTKWDYGYTFGSGTRLTVV.

The chain uses TRBV5-5 and TRBJ2-5, with 8 bases matching TRBD1. Germline CDR1 and CDR2: SGHKS and YYEKEE (reference sequence). V shed 5 bases and J 3 bases; nucleotides not matched to a gene: 6. This CDR3 contains 14 residues. The CDR3 loop is CASRTGTGKETQYF. DNA of the CDR3: TGTGCCAGCAGGACCGGGACAGGAAAAGAGACCCAGTACTTC.

Only one count was recorded for this clone. V gene TRBV4-2 combines with J gene TRBJ1-1; D is uncertain. From germline, CDR1 is LGHNA and CDR2 YNFKEQ. The CDR3 covers 14 residues. Trimming took off 4 bases at V and 0 bases at J, with 9 bases between the two ends. The CDR3 loop reads CASSRGNMNTEAFF. CDR3 nucleotide sequence: TGTGCCAGCAGCCGCGGCAACATGAACACTGAAGCTTTCTTT.

V gene TRBV4-1 combines with J gene TRBJ2-1; possibly TRBD2 for D (5 bases). Trimming stripped 1 base from V and 6 bases from J, with 10 bases between. This CDR3 has 14 amino acids. Germline CDR1 is MGHRA and CDR2 is YSYEKL. CDR3 sequence reads: CASSQALATNEQFF. The CDR3 DNA is TGCGCCAGCAGCCAAGCCCTAGCCACCAATGAGCAGTTCTTC.

This chain links TRBV11-2 with TRBJ2-7, with D perhaps TRBD2 (6 bases). Germline V gene sequence: CDR1 SGHAT, CDR2 FQNNGV. CDR3 size: 12 residues. With 10 bases removed from V and 6 bases from J, the gap between germline ends came to 16 bases. CDR3 coding DNA: TGTGCCATCTCTAGCGTGCCTAGCGAGCAGTACTTC. Protein sequence: CAISSVPSEQYF.